The T cell receptor beta chain under discussion was sequenced for a study of a mutant IDH1 vaccine in newly diagnosed glioma. Study information: Treated patients showed a male proportion of approximately 62%, a female proportion of around 40%, and a mean age of 40.4 years.

The time point was: baseline, week 1 (first vaccination visit). Described treatment: pre-vaccination baseline after standard-of-care therapy. This CDR3 has 17 amino acids. CDR1 is MNHEY, CDR2 SMNVEV, per germline (reference sequence). V was clipped by 5 bases and J by 2 bases, with 19 bases between them. Repertoires were generated with immunoSEQ multiplex PCR, while TCRdb's copy carries only in-frame clones and drops some. Among approximately 100,000 clones listed, over 85% were seen once. The receptor was isolated from a woman aged 45-59 years with glioma. The chain combines TRBV27 with TRBJ2-1; D is ambiguous. The sample in question was PBMCs, obtained from a glioma patient treated with radiotherapy, temozolomide or both. The CDR3, as DNA: TGTGCCAGCAGTCCATCCCGGGTAGTTCCCACCTACAATGAGCAGTTCTTC. Translating gives CASSPSRVVPTYNEQFF.